This T cell receptor beta chain is from a study of somatic mutations in cytotoxic T cells in rheumatoid arthritis. At the level of the study: There were some V beta antibody-stained T-cell populations flow-sorted at nearly 100% purity, and these included V beta1+ cells sequenced for TCRB. General study findings and limits: In about an eighth of the roughly 60 patients, the largest CD8+ clone exceeded 20% of CD8+ cells. A significant difference in CD8+ T-cell clonality was not found between rheumatoid arthritis patients and age-matched healthy controls.

J gave up 3 bases and V 5 bases, and 6 bases lay outside the gene matches. In germline, CDR1 is SEHNR, CDR2 FQNEAQ (reference sequence). The CDR3 runs to 14 residues. Sequencing was performed with immunoSEQ multiplex PCR; in TCRdb, only in-frame clones are kept and a portion is missing. The sample shows some 11,000 clones, more than 65% of them seen only once. About this clone: What it binds is unknown.

This chain connects TRBV7-9 to TRBJ2-7, with 8 bases matching TRBD1. Source material: CD8+ T cells sorted from blood. The source is an adult with rheumatoid arthritis. CDR3 loop: CASSLTGGNYEQYF. For the CDR3, the DNA is TGTGCCAGCAGCCTTACAGGGGGGAACTACGAGCAGTACTTC.